This T cell receptor (beta chain) was documented in a study of STAT5B mutations in CD4+ large granular lymphocyte leukemia. Study-wide results and caveats: Approximately 25% of private leukemic clonotypes occurred rarely in other patients' non-leukemic repertoires. Compared with healthy controls (2/35), patient top clones favored TRBV06 (8/27).

Per the germline V gene, CDR1 is KGHSH and CDR2 is LQKENI. After removal of 0 bases from V and 6 bases from J, the junction contained 3 bases not matched to a gene. The CDR3 totals 14 residues. Note on this clone: The antigen is unknown.

Either unselected PBMC or bead-purified CD4+, CD4+CD8+, CD57+ or CD56+ cells were sequenced. Per the original data handling: Clonotypes above 5% were considered putative leukemic clones, totaling approximately 60. The assay was immunoSEQ multiplex PCR, and TCRdb's table has in-frame clones only and misses some. V and J calls and clone size are those listed in that table; D and trimming were worked out from the DNA. This table holds about 1,400 clones, about 80% found once. The chain is built from TRBV18 and TRBJ2-3, with 7 bases aligning to TRBD2. The clonotype comes from a man between 65 and 85 years old with CD4+ T-cell large granular lymphocyte leukemia. Sequenced: PBMCs. In DNA form, the CDR3 reads TGTGCCAGCTCACCACCTATACTAGCGGATACGCAGTATTTT. Its translation is CASSPPILADTQYF.